This T cell receptor (beta chain) was sequenced during a study of blood T cell repertoires in COVID-19. The table came from immunoSEQ multiplex PCR; TCRdb's copy has only in-frame clones and leaves some out. The sample carries roughly 460,000 clones, 70% to 90% recorded once. Seattle participants joined during active infection and were tracked over time. The CDR3 length is 17 residues. CDR1 is LGHDT, CDR2 YNNKEL, per germline (reference sequence). V was cut by 2 bases and J by 0 bases, with 13 bases left in between. The V gene is TRBV3-1 (or the pseudogene TRBV3-2), the J gene TRBJ1-4; tentatively, D is TRBD1 (5 bases). This receptor was identified in a man aged 18 to 29 with COVID-19, enrolled during active disease. The sample consisted of peripheral blood. CDR3 sequence (DNA): TGTGCCAGCAGCCAAAGTTTACAGGCCGCAACTAATGAAAAACTGTTTTTT. This gives the protein CASSQSLQAATNEKLFF.